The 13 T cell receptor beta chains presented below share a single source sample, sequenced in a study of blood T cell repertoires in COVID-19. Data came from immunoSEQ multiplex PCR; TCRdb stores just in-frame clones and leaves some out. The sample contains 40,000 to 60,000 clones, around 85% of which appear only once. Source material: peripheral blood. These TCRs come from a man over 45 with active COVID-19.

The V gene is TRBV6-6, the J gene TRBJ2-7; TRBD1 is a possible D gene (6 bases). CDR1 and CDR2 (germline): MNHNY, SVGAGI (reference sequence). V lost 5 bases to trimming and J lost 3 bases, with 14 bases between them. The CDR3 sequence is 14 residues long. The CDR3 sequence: CASSASRTVYEQYF. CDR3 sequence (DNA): TGTGCCAGCAGTGCCTCCAGGACAGTCTACGAGCAGTACTTC.

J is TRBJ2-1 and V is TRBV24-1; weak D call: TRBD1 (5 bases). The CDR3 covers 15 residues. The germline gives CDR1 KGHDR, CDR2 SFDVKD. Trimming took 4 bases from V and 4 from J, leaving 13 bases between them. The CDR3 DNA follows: TGTGCCACCAGTGACCCCTCGGACATATACAATGAGCAGTTCTTC. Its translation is CATSDPSDIYNEQFF.

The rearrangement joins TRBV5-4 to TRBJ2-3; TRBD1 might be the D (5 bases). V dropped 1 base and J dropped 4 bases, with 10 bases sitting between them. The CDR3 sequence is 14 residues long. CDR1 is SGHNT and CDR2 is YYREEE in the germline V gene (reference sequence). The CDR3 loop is CASSLIGVADTQYF. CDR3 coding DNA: TGTGCCAGCAGCTTGATAGGGGTCGCAGATACGCAGTATTTT.

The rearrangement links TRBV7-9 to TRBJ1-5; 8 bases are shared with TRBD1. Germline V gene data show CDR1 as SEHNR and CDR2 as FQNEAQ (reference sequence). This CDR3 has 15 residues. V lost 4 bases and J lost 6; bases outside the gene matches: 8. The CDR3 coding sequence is TGTGCCAGCAGCTCAGGACAGGGTGTTAGTCAGCCCCAGCATTTT. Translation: CASSSGQGVSQPQHF. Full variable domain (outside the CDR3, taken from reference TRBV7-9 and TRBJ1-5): DTGVSQNPRHKITKRGQNVTFRCDPISEHNRLYWYRQTLGQGPEFLTYFQNEAQLEKSRLLSDRFSAERPKGSFSTLEIQRTEQGDSAMYLCASSSGQGVSQPQHFGDGTRLSIL.

The CDR3 DNA is TGCGCCACTAGCGGGGGGCCATGGGAGACCCAGTACTTC. As protein: CATSGGPWETQYF. The V gene is TRBV4-3, the J gene TRBJ2-5, with TRBD2 matching over 11 bases. Germline V gives CDR1 LGHNA, CDR2 YSLEER. With 10 bases clipped from V and 5 bases from J, the junction kept 6 bases outside the gene matches. The CDR3 spans 13 residues.

CDR3 in amino acids: CAISEDRGNSPLHF. The CDR3 coding sequence is TGTGCCATCAGTGAGGACAGGGGGAATTCACCCCTCCACTTT. The V gene is TRBV10-3, the J gene TRBJ1-6; 9 positions match TRBD1. The trim removed 2 bases at V and 7 bases at J, leaving 0 bases unmatched. This CDR3 contains 14 residues. Looked up from germline, CDR1 is ENHRY and CDR2 is SYGVKD.

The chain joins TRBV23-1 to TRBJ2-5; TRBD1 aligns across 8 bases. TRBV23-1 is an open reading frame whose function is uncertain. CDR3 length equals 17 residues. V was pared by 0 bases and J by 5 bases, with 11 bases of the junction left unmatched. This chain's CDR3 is CASSQSIGQGQLETQYF. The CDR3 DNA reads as TGCGCCAGCAGTCAATCGATTGGACAGGGTCAACTGGAGACCCAGTACTTC.

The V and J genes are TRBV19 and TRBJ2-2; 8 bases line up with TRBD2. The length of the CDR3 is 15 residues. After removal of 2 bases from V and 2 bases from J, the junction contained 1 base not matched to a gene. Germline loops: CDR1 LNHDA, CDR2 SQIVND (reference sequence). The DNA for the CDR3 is TGTGCCAGTAGTATAAGCGGGGGTAACACCGGGGAGCTGTTTTTT. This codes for CASSISGGNTGELFF.

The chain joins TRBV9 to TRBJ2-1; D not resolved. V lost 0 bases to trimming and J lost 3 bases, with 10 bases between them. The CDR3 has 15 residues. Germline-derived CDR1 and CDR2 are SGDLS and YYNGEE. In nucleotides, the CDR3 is TGTGCCAGCAGCGTAGCCGGCGGCATCTACAATGAGCAGTTCTTC. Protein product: CASSVAGGIYNEQFF.

CDR3 sequence reads: CASSNGGEQYF. CDR3 bases: TGTGCCAGCAGTAACGGAGGGGAGCAGTACTTC. This chain connects TRBV6-5 to TRBJ2-7; possible D gene TRBD2, 6 bases. V was clipped by 5 bases and J by 7 bases, with 9 bases between them. The CDR3 is 11 residues long. Germline V CDR1 and CDR2: MNHEY, SVGAGI.

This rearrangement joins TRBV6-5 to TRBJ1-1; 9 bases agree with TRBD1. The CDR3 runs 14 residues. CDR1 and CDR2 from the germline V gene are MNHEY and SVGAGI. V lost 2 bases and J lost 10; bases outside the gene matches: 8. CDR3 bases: TGTGCCAGCAGTTACCAAACAGGGGGCCCCGGAGCTTTCTTT. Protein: CASSYQTGGPGAFF.

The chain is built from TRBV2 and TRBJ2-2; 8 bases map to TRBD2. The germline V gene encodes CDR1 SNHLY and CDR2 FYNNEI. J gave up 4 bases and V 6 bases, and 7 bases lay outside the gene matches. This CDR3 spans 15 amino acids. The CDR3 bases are TGTGCCAGCAGGGACGGGGGGGCGCTCACCGGGGAGCTGTTTTTT. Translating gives CASRDGGALTGELFF. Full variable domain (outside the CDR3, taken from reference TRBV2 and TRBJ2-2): EPEVTQTPSHQVTQMGQEVILRCVPISNHLYFYWYRQILGQKVEFLVSFYNNEISEKSEIFDDQFSVERPDGSNFTLKIRSTKLEDSAMYFCASRDGGALTGELFFGEGSRLTVL.

The CDR3 protein is CASSQESRTTNYGYTF. The CDR3 bases are TGCGCCAGCAGCCAAGAATCGAGGACAACGAACTATGGCTACACCTTC. The genes are TRBV4-3 and TRBJ1-2; perhaps TRBD1 as D (5 bases). This CDR3 is built from 16 residues. Germline V CDR1 and CDR2: LGHNA, YSLEER. V lost 0 bases and J lost 2, with 13 bases in between.